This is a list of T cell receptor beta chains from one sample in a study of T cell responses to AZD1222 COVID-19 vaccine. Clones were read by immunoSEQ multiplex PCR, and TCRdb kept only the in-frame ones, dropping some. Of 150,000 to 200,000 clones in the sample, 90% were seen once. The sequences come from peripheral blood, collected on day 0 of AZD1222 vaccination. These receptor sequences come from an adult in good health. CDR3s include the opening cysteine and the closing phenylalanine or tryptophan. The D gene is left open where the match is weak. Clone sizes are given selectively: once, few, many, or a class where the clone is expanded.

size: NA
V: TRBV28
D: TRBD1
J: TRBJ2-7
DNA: TGTGCCAGCAGTTTGGACAGGTTAGGCGAGCAGTACTTC
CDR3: CASSLDRLGEQYF

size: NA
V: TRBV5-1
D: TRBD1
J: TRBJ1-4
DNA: TGCGCCAGCAGCCAACAGAGCAGGGGGAATGAAAAACTGTTTTTT
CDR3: CASSQQSRGNEKLFF

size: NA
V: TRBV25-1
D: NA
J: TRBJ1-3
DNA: TGTGCCAGCAGTGACCAGCCGGGCCTCCTAGGCAACACCATATATTTT
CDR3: CASSDQPGLLGNTIYF

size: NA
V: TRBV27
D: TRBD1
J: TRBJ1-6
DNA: TGTGCCAGCAGGGAGACAGGGAATAATTCACCCCTCCACTTT
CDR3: CASRETGNNSPLHF

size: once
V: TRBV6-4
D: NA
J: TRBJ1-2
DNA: TGTGCCAGCAGTGACTCGTGGGGGATGGGGAATGGCTACACCTTC
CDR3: CASSDSWGMGNGYTF

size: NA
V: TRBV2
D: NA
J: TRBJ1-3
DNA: TGTGCCAGCAGCCGGGGACATCCCTCTGGAAACACCATATATTTT
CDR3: CASSRGHPSGNTIYF

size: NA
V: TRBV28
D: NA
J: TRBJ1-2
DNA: TGTGCCAGCAGTGAACGACAGGCTCCCTACTATGGCTACACCTTC
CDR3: CASSERQAPYYGYTF

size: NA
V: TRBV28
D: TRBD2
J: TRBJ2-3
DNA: TGTGCCAGCAGTTTCTTGGGTGAGCGGGGCAGAGGAGATACGCAGTATTTT
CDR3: CASSFLGERGRGDTQYF

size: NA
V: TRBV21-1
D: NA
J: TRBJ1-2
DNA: TGTGCCAGCAGCAGCACCGGGACCCCCTATGGCTACACCTTC
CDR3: CASSSTGTPYGYTF

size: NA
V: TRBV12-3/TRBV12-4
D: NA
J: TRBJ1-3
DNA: TGTGCCAGCAGTTTAGACGGGGGAAACACCATATATTTT
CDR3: CASSLDGGNTIYF

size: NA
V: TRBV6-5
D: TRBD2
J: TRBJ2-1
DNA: TGTGCCAGCAGTTACACTCTAGCGGGGGGACTCAATGAGCAGTTCTTC
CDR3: CASSYTLAGGLNEQFF

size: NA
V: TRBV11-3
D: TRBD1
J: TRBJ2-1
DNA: TGTGCCAGCAGCTTAGTTTCGGTCAGGGGGAGCTCCTACAATGAGCAGTTCTTC
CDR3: CASSLVSVRGSSYNEQFF

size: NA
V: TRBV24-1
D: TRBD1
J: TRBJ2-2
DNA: TGTGCCACCAGTGATTTGGACAGGGACACCGGGGAGCTGTTTTTT
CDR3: CATSDLDRDTGELFF

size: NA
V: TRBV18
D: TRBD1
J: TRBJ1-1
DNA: TGTGCCAGCTCACCGGGGGACAGGGGGCTGAACACTGAAGCTTTCTTT
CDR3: CASSPGDRGLNTEAFF

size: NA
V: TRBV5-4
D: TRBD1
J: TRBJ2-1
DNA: TGTGCCAGCGCCTCTCCCGGACAGGGGATATACAATGAGCAGTTCTTC
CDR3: CASASPGQGIYNEQFF

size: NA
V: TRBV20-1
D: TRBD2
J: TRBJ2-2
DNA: TGCAGTGCTAGTGGGGGAGGGTCGCTCGAGGAGCTGTTTTTT
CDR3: CSASGGGSLEELFF

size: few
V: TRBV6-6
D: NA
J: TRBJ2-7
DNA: TGTGCCAGCAGTGAGAGGTTTTACGAGCAGTACTTC
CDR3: CASSERFYEQYF

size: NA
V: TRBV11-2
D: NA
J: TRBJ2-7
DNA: TGTGCCAGCAGCCCATCCTGGGGGACCACCTACGAGCAGTACTTC
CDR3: CASSPSWGTTYEQYF

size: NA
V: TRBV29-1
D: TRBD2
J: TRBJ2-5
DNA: TGCAGCGTGGGGAGGGAGATACGCCAAGAGACCCAGTACTTC
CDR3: CSVGREIRQETQYF

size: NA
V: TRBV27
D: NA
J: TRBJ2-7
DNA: TGTGCCAGCAGTTCCCCCGACAACTACGAGCAGTACTTC
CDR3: CASSSPDNYEQYF

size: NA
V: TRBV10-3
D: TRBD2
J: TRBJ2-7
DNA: TGTGCCATCAGTGAATTAGCGGGGGTCTACGAGCAGTACTTC
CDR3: CAISELAGVYEQYF

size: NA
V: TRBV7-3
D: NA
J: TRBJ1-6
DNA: TGTGCCAGCAGCTTATCGGGGCAGGGCACCTATAATTCACCCCTCCACTTT
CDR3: CASSLSGQGTYNSPLHF

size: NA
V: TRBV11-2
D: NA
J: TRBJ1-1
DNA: TGTGCCAGCAGCCAGGGCAACGTTGGGGAAGCTTTCTTT
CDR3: CASSQGNVGEAFF

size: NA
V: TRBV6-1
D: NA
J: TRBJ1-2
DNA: TGTGCCAGCAGTGAAATTATCGGGGATGTGGGCTTTGGCTACACCTTC
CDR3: CASSEIIGDVGFGYTF

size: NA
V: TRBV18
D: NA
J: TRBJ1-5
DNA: TGTGCCAGCTCACTGGGGGGGCTCAAGGCCCAGCATTTT
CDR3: CASSLGGLKAQHF

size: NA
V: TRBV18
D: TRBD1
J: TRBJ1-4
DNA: TGTGCCAGCTCAACAACCGGGACAGGGGGTGAAAAACTGTTTTTT
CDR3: CASSTTGTGGEKLFF

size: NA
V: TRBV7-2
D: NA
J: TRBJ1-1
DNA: TGTGCCAGCAGCTGGAGACTATCGACAACTCTGAACACTGAAGCTTTCTTT
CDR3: CASSWRLSTTLNTEAFF

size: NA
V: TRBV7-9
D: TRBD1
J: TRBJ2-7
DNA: TGTGCCAGCAGCCCGCGGGGGACAGGGGGCACCGAGCAGTACTTC
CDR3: CASSPRGTGGTEQYF

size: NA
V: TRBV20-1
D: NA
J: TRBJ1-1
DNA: TGCAGTGCTAGTGCTAACAGGGAGAACACTGAAGCTTTCTTT
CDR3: CSASANRENTEAFF

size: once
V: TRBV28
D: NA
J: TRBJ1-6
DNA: TGTGCCAGCAGTTTACACAGGGCTATTTCACCCCTCCACTTT
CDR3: CASSLHRAISPLHF

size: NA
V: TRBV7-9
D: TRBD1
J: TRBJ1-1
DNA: TGTGCCAGCAGCTTCGGGACAGGGGTCCCTGAAGCTTTCTTT
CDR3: CASSFGTGVPEAFF

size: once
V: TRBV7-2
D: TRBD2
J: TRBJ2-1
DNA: TGTGCCAGCAGCTTACCTACTAGCGGCTACAATGAGCAGTTCTTC
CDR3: CASSLPTSGYNEQFF

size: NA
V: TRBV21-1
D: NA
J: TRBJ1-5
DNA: TGTGCCAGCAGCAAAATACGGGGGCGAGGGGATCAGCCCCAGCATTTT
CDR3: CASSKIRGRGDQPQHF

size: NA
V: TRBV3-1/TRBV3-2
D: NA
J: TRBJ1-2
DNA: TGTGCCAGCAGCCAAGATGTGTACGGCTCAGGGGGCTACACCTTC
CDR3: CASSQDVYGSGGYTF

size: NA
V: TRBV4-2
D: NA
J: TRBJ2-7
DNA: TGTGCCAGCAGCCAAGATGGGCTCAGGAGCGCCCACGAGCAGTACTTC
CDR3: CASSQDGLRSAHEQYF

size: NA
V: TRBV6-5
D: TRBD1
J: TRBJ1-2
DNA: TGTGCCAGCACAGATTGGACAGGGAATACTCCTGGCTACACCTTC
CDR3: CASTDWTGNTPGYTF

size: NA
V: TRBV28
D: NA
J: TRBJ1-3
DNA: TGTGCCAGCGCGGTCGGGACCCCCTCTGGAAACACCATATATTTT
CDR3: CASAVGTPSGNTIYF

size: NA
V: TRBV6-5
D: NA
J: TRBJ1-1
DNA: TGTGCCACTGGCCGGAGGATCACTGAAGCTTTCTTT
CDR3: CATGRRITEAFF

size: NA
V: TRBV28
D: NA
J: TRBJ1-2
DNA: TGTGCCAGCAGTTTAGAGGCGATAGCGAAGTATGGCTACACCTTC
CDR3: CASSLEAIAKYGYTF

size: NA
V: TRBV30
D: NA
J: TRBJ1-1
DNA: TGTGCCTGGTCTGATAAACGTGAAGCTTTCTTT
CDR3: CAWSDKREAFF

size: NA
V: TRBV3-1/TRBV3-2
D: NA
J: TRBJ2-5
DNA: TGTGCCAGCAGCCAAGCCCAGGAGACCCAGTACTTC
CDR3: CASSQAQETQYF

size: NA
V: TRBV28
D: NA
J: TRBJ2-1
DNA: TGTGCCAGCAGTTTATGGATAGGGGGTGGCAATGAGCAGTTCTTC
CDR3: CASSLWIGGGNEQFF

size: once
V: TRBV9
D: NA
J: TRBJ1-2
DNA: TGTGCCAGCAGCGTAGTCACCACGTTGCCTAACTATGGCTACACCTTC
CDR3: CASSVVTTLPNYGYTF

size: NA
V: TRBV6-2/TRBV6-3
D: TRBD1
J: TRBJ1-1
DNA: TGTGCCAGCAGTAACAGGGGGTTTGGCACTGAAGCTTTCTTT
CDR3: CASSNRGFGTEAFF

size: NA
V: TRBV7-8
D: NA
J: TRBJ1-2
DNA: TGTGCCAGCAGCTGGGGGGGGCAGAGCTACACCTTC
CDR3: CASSWGGQSYTF

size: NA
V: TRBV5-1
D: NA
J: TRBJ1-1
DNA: TGCGCCAGCGGGGAACCGAACACTGAAGCTTTCTTT
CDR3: CASGEPNTEAFF